Sequencing of this T cell receptor (beta chain) was carried out in a study of T-cell memory formation after mild COVID-19. Study information: The TCR clusters were mostly specific to one donor. Study results and caveats: Researchers found some responding clones in pre-infection memory, a sign that cross-reactive memory joined. Later expanders leaned CD4+, whereas clones that contracted between day 15 and 85 were balanced CD4/CD8.

V was clipped by 8 bases and J by 4 bases, with 15 bases between them. The CDR3 covers 15 residues. TCRdb re-called the 5' RACE reads through MiXCR, storing one row per CDR3 protein. The profile covers fewer than 450,000 distinct CDR3 sequences, with 20% to 25% appearing a single time and 8.8% taken by the ten largest. A word on this clonotype: Its antigen is as yet unknown. Just one base apart from a much larger clone, this may be a read error.

The source is an adult woman who had mild COVID-19 (a few samples of this study predate the infection). Cell type and time point are not known. Sample: PBMCs or a T cell subset sorted from them (not recorded which). This chain links TRBV12-3 or TRBV12-4 with TRBJ1-6, with D possibly being TRBD1 (5 bases). CDR3 nucleotides: TGTGCCAGCTGCTACCGGGACCGGTATAATTCACCCCTCCACTTT. Its translation: CASCYRDRYNSPLHF.